The 2 T cell receptor beta chains below all came from one sample that was sequenced in a study of blood T cells in healthy people across ages. Together with a sample-barcoded 5' primer, a J-beta primer mix was included in a second PCR lasting roughly 6 to 12 cycles. TCRdb reprocessed the 5' RACE reads with MiXCR, giving one entry per CDR3 protein. The table lists approximately 600,000 distinct CDR3 sequences, approximately 59% of them singletons, with 30% to 40% in the top ten. Material: blood. The receptors derive from a man aged 60 to 69 in good health.

This clonotype was observed a single time. The CDR3 sequence: CASTPWATEAFF. CDR3 DNA sequence: TGTGCCAGCACCCCCTGGGCGACTGAAGCTTTCTTT. The J gene is TRBJ1-1, the V gene TRBV12-3 or TRBV12-4; D is unresolved. The CDR3 length is 12 residues. V was clipped by 7 bases and J by 5 bases, with 11 bases between them.

The chain carries TRBV7-8 and TRBJ2-5; D gene unclear. The V end was cut by 1 base, the J end by 2 bases, with 8 bases between. Germline V gives CDR1 SGHVS, CDR2 FQNEAQ. CDR3 length: 14 residues. CDR3 sequence (DNA): TGTGCCAGCAGCTTAGTGCTAAAACAAGAGACCCAGTACTTC. Translation: CASSLVLKQETQYF.